This T cell receptor (beta chain) was captured in a study of T cell clones after liver transplantation (dated 2019 in TCRdb). About the study as a whole: The samples were obtained from ITN030ST, a randomized trial that attempted immunosuppression withdrawal within 2 years after liver transplantation. As an antigen-independent comparator for the donor-reactive sequences, third party-reactive TCRbeta sequences from pre-transplant MLRs were identified as well. After a pre-transplant mixed lymphocyte reaction, TCRbeta sequencing was used to pinpoint donor-reactive T cell clones, which were subsequently tracked in post-transplant blood. Blood samples were collected pre-transplant, pre-randomization before withdrawal, and post-randomization after either complete withdrawal or failed withdrawal. Tolerance was defined as complete immunosuppression withdrawal for at least one year with no rise in liver enzymes beyond twice the upper limit of normal. Of the 8 liver transplant recipients making up the studied cohort, 3 were classified as tolerant and 5 as non-tolerant. Of the eight recipients, a few were HCV-positive, while the remaining recipients had been transplanted for non-autoimmune, non-viral indications. The subjects received no induction therapy and were kept on standard immunosuppression until randomization at 12-24 months post-transplant. The study at large found these results: Donor-reactive sequences decreased more than third party-reactive sequences, which suggests partial antigen-specific deletion that was not related to withdrawal success. Because allograft tissue specimens were not available, migration of donor-reactive T cells into the graft, rather than deletion, may have occurred. In most of the 8 subjects, circulating donor-reactive CD4 TCRbeta sequences decreased significantly after transplant, regardless of tolerance or HCV status. Low numbers of available donor cells limited the measurable donor-reactive repertoire in two subjects. Because of small, heterogeneous patient numbers and non-standardized post-transplant time points, the conclusions were only preliminary. After accounting for repertoire turnover, donor-reactive detection was significantly reduced in 7 of 8 subjects for CD4 and 8 of 8 for CD8.

The time point label corresponds to: pre-transplant. Thawed unstimulated PBMCs were stained for CD3, CD4 and CD8 and FACS-sorted into CD3+CD4+ and CD3+CD8+ populations. All 8 studied subjects were randomized to withdrawal of immunosuppression. Genomic DNA was isolated with the Qiagen DNeasy Blood and Tissue Kit. The CDR3 runs 17 residues from the cysteine to the phenylalanine. CDR3 DNA only is kept here, 51 bases in frame from base 1. V has 6 bases trimmed and J has 0 bases trimmed; junction bases matching no gene number 10. The germline V gene (reference sequence) gives CDR1 as LNHDA and CDR2 as SQIVND. For this clone: Its antigen remains unidentified. Base qualities are not recorded, but no much larger clone differs from it by a single base.

High-throughput TCRbeta CDR3 sequencing of frozen genomic DNA was performed by immunoSEQ, including PCR amplification, mapping, bias correction and internal controls. The authors' analysis ran thus. Productive rearrangements were retained, and unique TCRbeta sequences were defined by the CDR3 nucleotide sequence together with the V and J gene. For classification of a sequence as donor-reactive, at least 5-fold expansion in CFSE-low cells relative to unstimulated pre-transplant cells and a frequency of at least 0.01% were required. Minimum frequency thresholds were set for each subject based on the unstimulated sample with the lowest template count, ensuring at least 90% detection power. Jensen-Shannon divergence between the top 1000 TCRbeta sequences after and before transplant was used to measure repertoire turnover. Two-sided Fisher's exact tests were used to test for changes in the detection of donor-reactive sequences. TCRdb re-hosts the immuneACCESS table, in-frame sequences only. Its copies lack some clones; in the studies checked, an unresolved V gene accounts for under half of them, and the cause for the rest is not known. Clone size and V and J calls were adopted from that table, with D and trimming inferred from the DNA. The sample profile shows 95,000 to 110,000 clones; around 86% of them were found once. The ten largest clonotypes hold 0.8% to 1% of the sample.

The TCR was taken from a human donor who received a liver transplant. Specimen: CD4+ T cells from blood, collected before liver transplant. The chain joins TRBV19 to TRBJ2-2, and 7 bases in between align with TRBD1. The DNA is TGTGCCAGTAGGAGGACAGGCTCTTGGGCGAACACCGGGGAGCTGTTTTTT. Translated, this gives CASRRTGSWANTGELFF.